This TCR beta chain is drawn from a study of chemoradiotherapy in HPV16-positive cancers. Study information: Candidate HPV-specific T-cell clones and common TCR motifs came from functional assays in a couple of HPV16-positive patients.

The protocol was immunoSEQ multiplex PCR, while the TCRdb copy is restricted to in-frame clones and leaves out a portion. The sample consists of approximately 23,000 clones, just under 75% of them appearing once. This sequence originates from a human donor with HPV-associated anogenital cancer. Sample collection occurred from a patient who underwent chemoradiotherapy.

The CDR3 sequence: CASSGLGRNEQFF. The CDR3 nucleotides are TGCGCCAGCAGTGGCCTGGGGAGAAATGAGCAGTTCTTC. The chain uses TRBV10-1 and TRBJ2-1; tentative D call: TRBD2 (5 bases). Germline values: CDR1 WNHNN, CDR2 SYGVQD (reference sequence). CDR3 size: 13 residues. V lost 4 bases and J 7 bases, leaving 11 bases between the germline ends.